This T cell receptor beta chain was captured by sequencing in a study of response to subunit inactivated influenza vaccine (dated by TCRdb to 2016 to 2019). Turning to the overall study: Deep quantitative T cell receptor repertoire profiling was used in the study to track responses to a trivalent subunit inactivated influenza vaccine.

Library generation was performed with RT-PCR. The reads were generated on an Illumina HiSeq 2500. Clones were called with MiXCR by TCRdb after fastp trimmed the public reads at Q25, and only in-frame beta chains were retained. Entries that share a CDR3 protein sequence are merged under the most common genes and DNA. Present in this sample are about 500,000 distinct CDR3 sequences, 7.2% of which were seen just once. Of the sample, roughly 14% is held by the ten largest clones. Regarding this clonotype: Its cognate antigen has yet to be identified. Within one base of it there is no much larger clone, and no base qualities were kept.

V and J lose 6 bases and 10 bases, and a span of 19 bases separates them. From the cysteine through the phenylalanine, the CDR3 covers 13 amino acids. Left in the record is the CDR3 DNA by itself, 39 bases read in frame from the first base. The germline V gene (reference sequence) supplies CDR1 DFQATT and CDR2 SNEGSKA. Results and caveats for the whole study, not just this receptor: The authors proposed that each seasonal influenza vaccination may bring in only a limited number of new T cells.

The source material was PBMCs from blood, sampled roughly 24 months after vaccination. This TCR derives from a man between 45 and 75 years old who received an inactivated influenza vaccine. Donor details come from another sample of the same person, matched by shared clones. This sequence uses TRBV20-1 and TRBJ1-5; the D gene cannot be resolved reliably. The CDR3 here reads CSAGPGSSHPQHF. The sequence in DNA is TGCAGTGCGGGTCCGGGATCCAGTCACCCCCAGCATTTT.